The 28 T cell receptor beta chains in this list originate from one sample, sequenced in a study of identical twins. Via MiXCR, TCRdb re-called the 5' RACE reads, giving one row per CDR3 protein. The sample lists more than 600,000 distinct CDR3 sequences, roughly 20% occurring once. In addition, the sample was reused for a study of T cells expressing NK-cell markers.

Material for sequencing was PBMCs. These receptors were obtained from a woman between 18 and 30 years old in good health.

The genes are TRBV4-3 and TRBJ2-2; D is undetermined. CDR3 size: 14 residues. V dropped 1 base and J dropped 8 bases, with 11 bases sitting between them. Germline V lookup: CDR1 LGHNA, CDR2 YSLEER. The CDR3 loop reads CASSQGKVLGELFF. DNA of the CDR3: TGCGCCAGCAGCCAAGGGAAGGTGTTAGGGGAGCTGTTTTTT.

Only a few counts were recorded for this clonotype. The chain employs TRBV28 and TRBJ1-3; possible D gene TRBD1, 5 bases. Germline V gene data show CDR1 as MDHEN and CDR2 as SYDVKM. The length of the CDR3 is 18 residues. The V and J ends lost 5 bases and 1 base respectively, with 21 bases between them. In DNA form, the CDR3 reads TGTGCCAGCAGTCCCCTTGGCCAGGGCAAAAGGTCTGGAAACACCATATATTTT. The encoded protein is CASSPLGQGKRSGNTIYF.

CDR3 DNA sequence: TGTGCCAGCAGTGGCGGATCCGGGACAGGGGGAGCTGATACGCAGTATTTT. This encodes CASSGGSGTGGADTQYF. The chain joins TRBV2 to TRBJ2-3; the match to TRBD1 covers 11 bases. CDR3 size: 17 residues. The junction had 12 bases not matched to a gene; V was cut back by 4 bases and J by 6 bases. CDR1 and CDR2 from the germline V gene are SNHLY and FYNNEI.

The genes are TRBV5-6 and TRBJ2-3; 15 bases match TRBD2. This CDR3 contains 16 residues. The ends lost 1 base at V and 10 bases at J; junction bases unmatched: 7. Germline CDR1 SGHDT, CDR2 YYEEEE. DNA of the CDR3: TGTGCCAGCAGCTTGAGTTGGACTAGCGGGAGGGAAGCGCAGTATTTT. Translation gives CASSLSWTSGREAQYF.

Only a few counts were recorded for this clonotype. V is TRBV20-1 and J is TRBJ1-5, with D possibly matching TRBD1 (6 bases). V shed 5 bases and J shed 5 bases, with 13 bases lying between them. This CDR3 spans 13 amino acids. Germline lookup yields CDR1 DFQATT and CDR2 SNEGSKA (reference sequence). CDR3 residues: CSALGQLDQPQHF. CDR3 nucleotide sequence: TGCAGTGCTCTCGGACAGCTAGATCAGCCCCAGCATTTT.

The rearrangement links TRBV7-2 to TRBJ2-3; 9 bases agree with TRBD2. The CDR3 is 17 amino acids. CDR1 SGHTA and CDR2 FQGNSA come from the germline V gene. After removal of 2 bases from V and 4 bases from J, the junction contained 10 bases not matched to a gene. The CDR3 reads CASSLLPRGGGADTQYF. DNA for the CDR3: TGTGCCAGCAGCTTACTCCCGCGGGGGGGCGGAGCAGATACGCAGTATTTT. The entire variable domain, with the rest obtained from reference TRBV7-2 and TRBJ2-3, is as follows: GAGVSQSPSNKVTEKGKDVELRCDPISGHTALYWYRQSLGQGLEFLIYFQGNSAPDKSGLPSDRFSAERTGGSVSTLTIQRTQQEDSAVYLCASSLLPRGGGADTQYFGPGTRLTVL.

This clonotype was detected only a few times. The chain couples TRBV20-1 to TRBJ1-1, with D possibly matching TRBD1 (5 bases). The germline gives CDR1 DFQATT, CDR2 SNEGSKA (reference sequence). The V end was cut by 5 bases, the J end by 0 bases, with 10 bases between. This CDR3 is 13 amino acids long. CDR3 sequence (DNA): TGCAGTGCTCGGTGGGGGGTGAACACTGAAGCTTTCTTT. It yields the protein CSARWGVNTEAFF.

This chain joins TRBV12-3 or TRBV12-4 and TRBJ1-5; D call uncertain. With 8 bases removed from V and 6 bases from J, the gap between germline ends came to 17 bases. CDR3 size: 14 residues. CDR3 loop: CASSHNKEVQPQHF. DNA of the CDR3: TGTGCCAGCTCCCATAATAAGGAAGTTCAGCCCCAGCATTTT.

V gene TRBV27 combines with J gene TRBJ1-2, with 7 bases lining up with TRBD1. Germline CDR1 is MNHEY and CDR2 is SMNVEV (reference sequence). V shed 6 bases, J shed 2 bases, and the junction held 3 bases outside the gene matches. The CDR3 covers 13 residues. CDR3 sequence: CASRPDRNYGYTF. The CDR3 DNA is TGTGCCAGCAGACCGGACAGGAACTATGGCTACACCTTC.

The chain joins TRBV7-9 to TRBJ2-2, with D unresolved. CDR1 and CDR2 (germline): SEHNR, FQNEAQ (reference sequence). The CDR3 is 15 amino acids. Trimming took off 6 bases at V and 0 bases at J, with 11 bases between the two ends. The CDR3 is CASRKDGSNTGELFF. The DNA of the CDR3 is TGTGCCAGCAGAAAAGATGGGTCGAACACCGGGGAGCTGTTTTTT.

The genes are TRBV29-1 and TRBJ2-7; the D is unclear. Trimming shortened V by 7 bases and J by 0 bases, and 16 bases separated the two germline ends. CDR1 and CDR2 (germline): SQVTM, ANQGSEA. The CDR3 sequence is 14 residues long. As DNA, the CDR3 is TGCAGCGCCCCTGTCCTATTAAGCTCCTACGAGCAGTACTTC. Protein sequence: CSAPVLLSSYEQYF.

The CDR3: CASLGSRADTQYF. CDR3 sequence (DNA): TGTGCCAGCCTCGGTAGCCGGGCAGATACGCAGTATTTT. The chain is built from TRBV6-1 and TRBJ2-3; the D is unclear. Germline assignment: CDR1 MNHNS and CDR2 SASEGT. Trimming took off 8 bases at V and 4 bases at J, with 13 bases between the two ends. The CDR3 extends over 13 amino acids.

This chain connects TRBV3-1 to TRBJ2-7; D could derive from TRBD1 or TRBD2 (5 bases each). CDR3 size: 16 residues. The ends were cut back, 5 bases at V and 2 bases at J, with 19 bases in the middle. The germline V gene encodes CDR1 LGHDT and CDR2 YNNKEL (reference sequence). CDR3 amino acids: CASSALYGGEPYEQYF. The CDR3 DNA is TGTGCCAGCAGCGCCCTTTATGGGGGAGAACCCTACGAGCAGTACTTC.

This clonotype was detected only a few times. J is TRBJ2-1 and V is TRBV20-1, with unresolved D. The V gene's germline CDR1 is DFQATT and CDR2 SNEGSKA (reference sequence). Trimming shortened V by 8 bases and J by 7 bases, and 21 bases separated the two germline ends. The length of the CDR3 is 14 residues. The CDR3 DNA reads TGCAGTACCCACGCCGGAGATACGAGGAATGAGCAGTTCTTC. Translating gives CSTHAGDTRNEQFF.

The chain has TRBV5-1 and TRBJ1-1; possible D gene TRBD1, 5 bases. CDR1 SGHRS and CDR2 YFSETQ come from the germline V gene. The V end was cut by 3 bases, the J end by 3 bases, with 21 bases between. The CDR3 spans 17 residues. CDR3 bases: TGCGCCAGCAGCTGGGAACCCACCAGGGCGTACGACACTGAAGCTTTCTTT. It encodes CASSWEPTRAYDTEAFF.

This clonotype was picked up a small number of times. The chain joins TRBV6-1 to TRBJ1-6; D gene uncertain. The CDR3 sequence is 15 residues long. Looked up from germline, CDR1 is MNHNS and CDR2 is SASEGT. V lost 4 bases, J lost 6 bases, and 13 bases lay in between. The CDR3 region is CASSASGRSNSPLHF. CDR3 nucleotides: TGTGCCAGCAGTGCGAGCGGACGGTCTAATTCACCCCTCCACTTT.

V is TRBV9 and J is TRBJ2-1, with 10 bases aligning to TRBD2. Losses at the gene ends were 3 bases for V and 0 bases for J; bases not matched to a gene: 15. CDR3 length: 20 amino acids. The V gene's germline CDR1 is SGDLS and CDR2 YYNGEE. CDR3 sequence: CASSARTSGLTAGSYNEQFF. The CDR3 DNA sequence: TGTGCCAGCAGCGCTAGGACTAGCGGTCTTACAGCGGGCTCCTACAATGAGCAGTTCTTC.

Ten or more counts support this clonotype. The genes are TRBV6-4 and TRBJ2-1; perhaps TRBD2 as D (6 bases). CDR1 and CDR2 (germline): MRHNA, SNTAGT. Trimming removed 2 bases from V and 7 bases from J, with 9 bases in between. This CDR3 contains 13 residues. The CDR3 is CASSDGAGNEQFF. For the CDR3, the DNA is TGTGCCAGCAGTGACGGGGCGGGAAATGAGCAGTTCTTC.

This clonotype was recorded at least ten times. This chain links TRBV7-3 with TRBJ1-1; D is perhaps TRBD1 (5 bases). Germline CDR1 and CDR2: SGHTA and FQGTGA. V shed 6 bases and J shed 3 bases, with 11 bases lying between them. This CDR3 contains 13 residues. CDR3 nucleotide sequence: TGTGCCAGCAGTTTCAGGGTAGACACTGAAGCTTTCTTT. Protein sequence: CASSFRVDTEAFF. Full variable domain (outside the CDR3, taken from reference TRBV7-3 and TRBJ1-1): GAGVSQTPSNKVTEKGKYVELRCDPISGHTALYWYRQSLGQGPEFLIYFQGTGAADDSGLPNDRFFAVRPEGSVSTLKIQRTERGDSAVYLCASSFRVDTEAFFGQGTRLTVV.

This clonotype was detected a few times. This chain joins TRBV20-1 and TRBJ2-2; D not certain. Germline V gene lookup returns CDR1 DFQATT and CDR2 SNEGSKA (reference sequence). The CDR3 spans 15 residues. V lost 5 bases to trimming and J lost 2 bases, with 15 bases between them. The CDR3 DNA follows: TGCAGTGCTGCCTTGACGAATCCCAACACCGGGGAGCTGTTTTTT. It encodes CSAALTNPNTGELFF.

At least ten counts were recorded for this clonotype. The chain couples TRBV10-3 to TRBJ2-1; TRBD2 aligns across 8 bases. Germline CDR1 ENHRY, CDR2 SYGVKD. V was clipped by 4 bases and J by 5 bases; unmatched bases: 10. This CDR3 region has 16 residues. Here the CDR3 reads CAISAGRAAVDNEQFF. The CDR3 DNA sequence: TGTGCCATCAGTGCCGGGAGGGCCGCGGTCGACAATGAGCAGTTCTTC.

This clonotype has just a few counts. The J gene is TRBJ1-2, the V gene TRBV12-3 or TRBV12-4; the D is unclear. V was cut by 2 bases and J by 8 bases, with 9 bases left in between. This CDR3 has 12 amino acids. The DNA of the CDR3 is TGTGCCAGCAGTTTATCAGGCTGGGGCTACACCTTC. This encodes CASSLSGWGYTF.

This clonotype has a handful of counts. The chain links TRBV20-1 to TRBJ2-3; D call uncertain. Trimming removed 5 bases at V and 4 bases at J, with 7 bases between. The CDR3 contains 11 residues. The germline CDR1 and CDR2 sequences are DFQATT and SNEGSKA (reference sequence). CDR3 sequence reads: CSALGPDTQYF. The CDR3 region has the DNA TGCAGTGCTCTAGGCCCAGATACGCAGTATTTT.

The chain links TRBV6-1 to TRBJ2-3, with a possible D match to TRBD1 (5 bases). The CDR3 totals 13 residues. CDR1 is MNHNS, CDR2 SASEGT, per germline. V was cut by 10 bases and J by 6 bases, with 17 bases left in between. CDR3 protein: CATRDGARDTQYF. The DNA for the CDR3 is TGTGCCACTAGGGATGGGGCCCGGGATACGCAGTATTTT.

The V call is TRBV6-1, the J call TRBJ2-3; D unresolved. The CDR3 has 10 amino acids. Germline-derived CDR1 and CDR2 are MNHNS and SASEGT. Trimming left V 7 bases short and J 4 bases short, with 3 bases between. The CDR3 spells CASTADTQYF. CDR3 coding DNA: TGTGCCAGCACCGCAGATACGCAGTATTTT.

Here the CDR3 DNA reads TGTGCCAGCAGTTTATCAGGGGCGGGGAACACTGAAGCTTTCTTT. Protein product: CASSLSGAGNTEAFF. The chain recombines TRBV12-3 or TRBV12-4 with TRBJ1-1; weak D call: TRBD1 (6 bases). CDR3 length equals 15 residues. Trimming removed 2 bases at V and 1 base at J, with 11 bases between.

The gene calls are TRBV5-1 and TRBJ2-3, with 8 bases identical to TRBD2. Germline V gene lookup returns CDR1 SGHRS and CDR2 YFSETQ. V trimming: 2 bases; J trimming: 2 bases; junction bases outside the gene matches: 4. This CDR3 is 15 amino acids long. CDR3 nucleotides: TGCGCCAGCAGCTTATCGGGAGGGCCCACAGATACGCAGTATTTT. Amino acids: CASSLSGGPTDTQYF.

This clonotype was picked up many times. The CDR3 nucleotides are TGCAGTGCTGGAATAGCGGGAGGAGAGACCCAGTACTTC. Encoded protein: CSAGIAGGETQYF. This chain uses TRBV20-1 with TRBJ2-5; the match to TRBD2 covers 10 bases. V gave up 5 bases and J gave up 4 bases; unmatched junction bases: 4. Germline V gene lookup returns CDR1 DFQATT and CDR2 SNEGSKA (reference sequence). The CDR3 is 13 residues long.